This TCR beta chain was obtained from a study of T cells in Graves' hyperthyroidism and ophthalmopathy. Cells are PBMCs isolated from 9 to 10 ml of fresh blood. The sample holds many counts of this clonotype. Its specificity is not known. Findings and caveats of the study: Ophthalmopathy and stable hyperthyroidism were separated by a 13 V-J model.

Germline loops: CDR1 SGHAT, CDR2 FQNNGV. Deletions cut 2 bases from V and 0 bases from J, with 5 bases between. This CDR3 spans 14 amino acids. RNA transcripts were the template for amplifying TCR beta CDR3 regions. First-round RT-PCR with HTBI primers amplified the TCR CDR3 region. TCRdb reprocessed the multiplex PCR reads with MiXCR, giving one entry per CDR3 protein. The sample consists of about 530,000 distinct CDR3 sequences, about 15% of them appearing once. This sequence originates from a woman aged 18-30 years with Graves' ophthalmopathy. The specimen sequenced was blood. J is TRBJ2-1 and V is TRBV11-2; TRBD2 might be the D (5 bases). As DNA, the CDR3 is TGTGCCAGCAGCTTACGGGACTCCTACAATGAGCAGTTCTTC. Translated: CASSLRDSYNEQFF.